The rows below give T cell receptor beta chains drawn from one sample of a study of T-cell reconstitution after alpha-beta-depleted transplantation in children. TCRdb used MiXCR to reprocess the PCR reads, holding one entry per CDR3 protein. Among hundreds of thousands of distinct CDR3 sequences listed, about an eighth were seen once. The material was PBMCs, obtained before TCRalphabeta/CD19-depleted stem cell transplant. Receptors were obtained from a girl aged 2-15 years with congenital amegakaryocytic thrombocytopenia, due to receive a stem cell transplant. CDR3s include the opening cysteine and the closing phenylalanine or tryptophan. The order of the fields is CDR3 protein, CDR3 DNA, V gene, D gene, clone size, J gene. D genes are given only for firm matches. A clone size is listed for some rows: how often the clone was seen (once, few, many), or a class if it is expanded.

cdr3_aa: CASIPGQAFSIVEYTEAFF; cdr3_nt: TGTGCCAGCATCCCGGGACAGGCGTTTTCTATCGTGGAGTACACTGAAGCTTTCTTT; v_call: TRBV12-3/TRBV12-4; d_call: TRBD1; clone_size: .; j_call: TRBJ1-1
cdr3_aa: CSDAPVVETQYF; cdr3_nt: TGCAGTGACGCTCCAGTGGTCGAGACCCAGTACTTC; v_call: TRBV20-1; d_call: .; clone_size: few; j_call: TRBJ2-5
cdr3_aa: CSAIVGTSYEQYF; cdr3_nt: TGCAGTGCTATAGTGGGCACCTCCTACGAGCAGTACTTC; v_call: TRBV20-1; d_call: .; clone_size: many; j_call: TRBJ2-7
cdr3_aa: CASSVTSGETQYF; cdr3_nt: TGTGCCAGCAGTGTGACTAGCGGGGAGACCCAGTACTTC; v_call: TRBV2; d_call: TRBD2; clone_size: .; j_call: TRBJ2-5
cdr3_aa: CSARGLNGLAGNEQFF; cdr3_nt: TGCAGTGCTAGAGGCCTAAATGGGCTAGCCGGAAATGAGCAGTTCTTC; v_call: TRBV20-1; d_call: .; clone_size: .; j_call: TRBJ2-1
cdr3_aa: CSARAPPFEPLHF; cdr3_nt: TGCAGTGCTAGAGCCCCACCTTTTGAACCCCTCCACTTT; v_call: TRBV20-1; d_call: .; clone_size: many; j_call: TRBJ1-6
cdr3_aa: CSVELAGGVYEQYF; cdr3_nt: TGCAGCGTCGAACTAGCGGGAGGGGTCTACGAGCAGTACTTC; v_call: TRBV29-1; d_call: TRBD2; clone_size: many; j_call: TRBJ2-7
cdr3_aa: CASSLENYSLYEQYF; cdr3_nt: TGCGCCAGCAGCTTGGAAAACTACAGCCTATACGAGCAGTACTTC; v_call: TRBV5-1; d_call: .; clone_size: .; j_call: TRBJ2-7
cdr3_aa: CSALGTSGSDNEQFF; cdr3_nt: TGCAGCGCCCTGGGCACTAGCGGGAGCGACAATGAGCAGTTCTTC; v_call: TRBV29-1; d_call: TRBD2; clone_size: many; j_call: TRBJ2-1
cdr3_aa: CATSRERGQGLPTYNEQFF; cdr3_nt: TGTGCCACCAGCAGAGAAAGGGGACAGGGGTTACCTACCTACAATGAGCAGTTCTTC; v_call: TRBV15; d_call: TRBD1; clone_size: .; j_call: TRBJ2-1
cdr3_aa: CASGLAGGLLGDEQFF; cdr3_nt: TGCGCCAGCGGGCTAGCGGGAGGACTTCTGGGGGATGAGCAGTTCTTC; v_call: TRBV5-1; d_call: TRBD2; clone_size: .; j_call: TRBJ2-1
cdr3_aa: CASSLPRTGPNSPLHF; cdr3_nt: TGTGCCAGCAGCCTCCCCCGGACAGGGCCGAATTCACCCCTCCACTTT; v_call: TRBV7-9; d_call: TRBD1; clone_size: .; j_call: TRBJ1-6
cdr3_aa: CASSPPPAGVSYNEQFF; cdr3_nt: TGTGCCAGTTCCCCTCCCCCAGCGGGAGTAAGCTACAATGAGCAGTTCTTC; v_call: TRBV12-3/TRBV12-4; d_call: TRBD2; clone_size: many; j_call: TRBJ2-1
cdr3_aa: CASSSPGLSRQGNEQFF; cdr3_nt: TGTGCCAGCAGCTCCCCGGGACTCAGCCGCCAGGGGAATGAGCAGTTCTTC; v_call: TRBV7-8; d_call: .; clone_size: few; j_call: TRBJ2-1
cdr3_aa: CASSHKPPYEQYF; cdr3_nt: TGTGCCAGCAGTCACAAACCGCCCTACGAGCAGTACTTC; v_call: TRBV6-5; d_call: .; clone_size: .; j_call: TRBJ2-7
cdr3_aa: CASSFRDPDYEQYF; cdr3_nt: TGTGCCAGCAGCTTCCGGGACCCAGACTACGAGCAGTACTTC; v_call: TRBV7-9; d_call: .; clone_size: few; j_call: TRBJ2-7
cdr3_aa: CASSLRTSPDTQYF; cdr3_nt: TGTGCCAGCAGTTTAAGGACTAGCCCAGATACGCAGTATTTT; v_call: TRBV12-3/TRBV12-4; d_call: TRBD2; clone_size: many; j_call: TRBJ2-3
cdr3_aa: CSVNGLAASYNEQFF; cdr3_nt: TGCAGCGTCAACGGACTAGCGGCCTCCTACAATGAGCAGTTCTTC; v_call: TRBV29-1; d_call: TRBD2; clone_size: .; j_call: TRBJ2-1
cdr3_aa: CASSRLQGKEAGELFF; cdr3_nt: TGCGCCAGCTCGAGGCTACAGGGGAAGGAAGCCGGGGAGCTGTTTTTT; v_call: TRBV5-1; d_call: TRBD1; clone_size: .; j_call: TRBJ2-2
cdr3_aa: CSVEGSLADNEQFF; cdr3_nt: TGCAGCGTTGAAGGTTCCCTAGCGGACAATGAGCAGTTCTTC; v_call: TRBV29-1; d_call: TRBD2; clone_size: many; j_call: TRBJ2-1
cdr3_aa: CASSSWTSGDEQFF; cdr3_nt: TGTGCCAGCAGCTCCTGGACTAGCGGGGACGAGCAGTTCTTC; v_call: TRBV7-8; d_call: TRBD2; clone_size: many; j_call: TRBJ2-1
cdr3_aa: CAWNLPGGGSPLHF; cdr3_nt: TGTGCCTGGAATTTGCCCGGGGGCGGTTCACCCCTCCACTTT; v_call: TRBV30; d_call: .; clone_size: few; j_call: TRBJ1-6
cdr3_aa: CSAKRDSTDTQYF; cdr3_nt: TGCAGTGCTAAAAGGGACTCCACGGATACGCAGTATTTT; v_call: TRBV20-1; d_call: .; clone_size: .; j_call: TRBJ2-3
cdr3_aa: CASTNGGSKYNEQFF; cdr3_nt: TGCGCCAGCACCAACGGAGGGTCCAAGTACAATGAGCAGTTCTTC; v_call: TRBV5-1; d_call: .; clone_size: .; j_call: TRBJ2-1
cdr3_aa: CSADRLAGSEQYF; cdr3_nt: TGCAGTGCTGACCGACTAGCGGGATCTGAGCAGTACTTC; v_call: TRBV20-1; d_call: TRBD2; clone_size: .; j_call: TRBJ2-7
cdr3_aa: CSASGTASDEQYF; cdr3_nt: TGCAGTGCTAGCGGGACAGCCAGCGACGAGCAGTACTTC; v_call: TRBV20-1; d_call: TRBD1; clone_size: many; j_call: TRBJ2-7
cdr3_aa: CASRPGTGADEQFF; cdr3_nt: TGCGCCAGCAGGCCCGGGACAGGGGCCGATGAGCAGTTCTTC; v_call: TRBV5-1; d_call: TRBD1; clone_size: few; j_call: TRBJ2-1
cdr3_aa: CASSPRPSTEAFF; cdr3_nt: TGTGCCAGCAGTCCTCGGCCGTCTACTGAAGCTTTCTTT; v_call: TRBV27; d_call: .; clone_size: many; j_call: TRBJ1-1
cdr3_aa: CASSQDRGVHEQFF; cdr3_nt: TGTGCCAGCAGCCAAGACCGGGGTGTCCATGAGCAGTTCTTC; v_call: TRBV14; d_call: .; clone_size: .; j_call: TRBJ2-1
cdr3_aa: CASSLAGEPLYEQYF; cdr3_nt: TGTGCCAGCAGCTTGGCAGGGGAACCCCTCTACGAGCAGTACTTC; v_call: TRBV7-2; d_call: .; clone_size: many; j_call: TRBJ2-7
cdr3_aa: CATSDRTGTDFQETQYF; cdr3_nt: TGTGCCACCAGTGATCGAACCGGGACAGATTTTCAAGAGACCCAGTACTTC; v_call: TRBV24-1; d_call: TRBD1; clone_size: many; j_call: TRBJ2-5
cdr3_aa: CAISGAGTANYGYTF; cdr3_nt: TGTGCCATCAGTGGGGCGGGGACAGCTAACTATGGCTACACCTTC; v_call: TRBV10-3; d_call: TRBD1; clone_size: many; j_call: TRBJ1-2
cdr3_aa: CASGQIREKLFF; cdr3_nt: TGTGCCAGCGGTCAGATTAGGGAAAAACTGTTTTTT; v_call: TRBV12-3/TRBV12-4; d_call: .; clone_size: .; j_call: TRBJ1-4
cdr3_aa: CASSPLVSSEQFF; cdr3_nt: TGCGCCAGCAGCCCACTTGTGAGCAGCGAGCAGTTCTTC; v_call: TRBV5-1; d_call: .; clone_size: many; j_call: TRBJ2-1
cdr3_aa: CASSLGPPHNEQFF; cdr3_nt: TGTGCCAGCAGCCTGGGACCCCCTCACAATGAGCAGTTCTTC; v_call: TRBV6-1; d_call: .; clone_size: many; j_call: TRBJ2-1
cdr3_aa: CASSANSGIYEQYF; cdr3_nt: TGTGCCAGCAGTGCCAATAGCGGGATATACGAGCAGTACTTC; v_call: TRBV12-3/TRBV12-4; d_call: TRBD2; clone_size: many; j_call: TRBJ2-7
cdr3_aa: CASSPKTGNNQPQHF; cdr3_nt: TGTGCCAGCAGCCCCAAGACAGGTAACAATCAGCCCCAGCATTTT; v_call: TRBV12-3/TRBV12-4; d_call: .; clone_size: .; j_call: TRBJ1-5
cdr3_aa: CASSDGGTGGTGELFF; cdr3_nt: TGTGCCAGCAGTGATGGGGGGACAGGGGGCACCGGGGAGCTGTTTTTT; v_call: TRBV2; d_call: TRBD1; clone_size: many; j_call: TRBJ2-2
cdr3_aa: CSARTREAYNEQFF; cdr3_nt: TGCAGTGCCAGGACTAGGGAAGCCTACAATGAGCAGTTCTTC; v_call: TRBV20-1; d_call: TRBD2; clone_size: many; j_call: TRBJ2-1
cdr3_aa: CASSPRGQVYEQYF; cdr3_nt: TGTGCCAGCAGTCCCAGGGGCCAGGTCTACGAGCAGTACTTC; v_call: TRBV27; d_call: .; clone_size: many; j_call: TRBJ2-7
cdr3_aa: CAISEPGQGPDTQYF; cdr3_nt: TGTGCCATCAGTGAACCGGGACAGGGGCCAGATACGCAGTATTTT; v_call: TRBV10-3; d_call: TRBD1; clone_size: .; j_call: TRBJ2-3
cdr3_aa: CSARDRPRWKVGDSSYEQYF; cdr3_nt: TGCAGTGCTAGAGATCGCCCGCGGTGGAAGGTGGGCGATAGCTCCTACGAGCAGTACTTC; v_call: TRBV20-1; d_call: .; clone_size: .; j_call: TRBJ2-7
cdr3_aa: CASSQASGATYNEQFF; cdr3_nt: TGTGCCAGCAGCCAAGCTAGCGGAGCTACCTACAATGAGCAGTTCTTC; v_call: TRBV14; d_call: TRBD2; clone_size: .; j_call: TRBJ2-1
cdr3_aa: CASSRPHGLSYEQYF; cdr3_nt: TGTGCCAGCAGCCGTCCCCACGGGCTCTCCTACGAGCAGTACTTC; v_call: TRBV5-6; d_call: .; clone_size: .; j_call: TRBJ2-7
cdr3_aa: CATSRGRTGLNTGELFF; cdr3_nt: TGTGCCACCAGCAGAGGCCGGACAGGGCTTAACACCGGGGAGCTGTTTTTT; v_call: TRBV15; d_call: TRBD1; clone_size: few; j_call: TRBJ2-2
cdr3_aa: CSASPTMVRKTQYF; cdr3_nt: TGCAGTGCTAGCCCCACGATGGTGCGAAAGACCCAGTACTTC; v_call: TRBV20-1; d_call: .; clone_size: many; j_call: TRBJ2-5
cdr3_aa: CSAVLGLIAGGYADTQYF; cdr3_nt: TGCAGCGCCGTTTTGGGGCTTATAGCGGGAGGGTATGCAGATACGCAGTATTTT; v_call: TRBV29-1; d_call: TRBD2; clone_size: many; j_call: TRBJ2-3
cdr3_aa: CASRLAGQPYEQYF; cdr3_nt: TGTGCCAGCAGATTGGCGGGACAGCCTTACGAGCAGTACTTC; v_call: TRBV6-1; d_call: .; clone_size: few; j_call: TRBJ2-7
cdr3_aa: CASSWGARSYNEQFF; cdr3_nt: TGTGCCAGCAGTTGGGGTGCTCGCTCCTACAATGAGCAGTTCTTC; v_call: TRBV6-5; d_call: .; clone_size: .; j_call: TRBJ2-1
cdr3_aa: CASSLPTSGEFSDTQYF; cdr3_nt: TGTGCCAGCAGCTTACCAACTAGCGGAGAATTCTCAGATACGCAGTATTTT; v_call: TRBV7-8; d_call: TRBD2; clone_size: .; j_call: TRBJ2-3
cdr3_aa: CASSLIPGTGDTDTQYF; cdr3_nt: TGCGCCAGCAGCTTGATCCCCGGAACAGGGGACACAGATACGCAGTATTTT; v_call: TRBV5-1; d_call: TRBD1; clone_size: many; j_call: TRBJ2-3